The T cell receptor beta chain described here comes from a study of blood T cell repertoires in COVID-19. The CDR3 spans 15 residues. V was clipped by 8 bases and J by 0 bases, with 16 bases between them. As handled by the study authors: Estimation of nucleated cell counts relied on the amplification of reference gene primers. Sequencing used immunoSEQ multiplex PCR; TCRdb keeps in-frame clones, though not all of them. V, J and clone size are taken as reported in that table, and D and trimming were inferred from the DNA itself. This sample has about 120,000 clones, with approximately 80% found just once.

This clonotype was obtained from a man aged 70-80 years with active or convalescent COVID-19. The chain links TRBV23-1 to TRBJ1-2, with D uncertain. Being an ORF, TRBV23-1 has a function that is uncertain. Sequenced sample: peripheral blood. The CDR3 sequence is CASPFHTKANYGYTF. CDR3 coding DNA: TGCGCCAGCCCTTTCCACACCAAAGCTAACTATGGCTACACCTTC.